The clone carrying this T cell receptor (beta chain) was counted only a few times. As yet, its antigen is unknown. The use of a sample-barcoded 5' primer and a J-beta primer mix characterized a second PCR of roughly 7 to 11 cycles. Template switching added a 12-random-nucleotide identifier to every cDNA molecule. Via MiXCR, TCRdb re-called the 5' RACE reads, giving one row per CDR3 protein. This table holds fewer than 750,000 distinct CDR3 sequences, about 45% found once. This sample stems from a study of blood T cells in healthy people across ages. Notes on the study in general: In the absence of known donor CMV status, changes in expanded clonotypes were possibly confounded.

This CDR3 spans 14 amino acids. The V gene lost 8 bases and the J gene lost 13 bases, with 24 bases spanning the gap. Germline lookup yields CDR1 MNHEY and CDR2 SVGEGT. The J gene is TRBJ2-4, the V gene TRBV6-2 or TRBV6-3; D may match TRBD1 or TRBD2 (5 bases each). This TCR derives from a man older than 75 in good health. Input material: blood. Here the CDR3 reads CASYDFTGKGEQYF. CDR3 nucleotide sequence: TGTGCCAGCTACGACTTTACGGGGAAAGGGGAGCAGTACTTC.